These 32 T cell receptor beta chains were all obtained from the same sample, sequenced in a study of long-term antiretroviral therapy in people with HIV. They ran version v3.0 of the immunoSEQ assay at survey level. Data came from immunoSEQ multiplex PCR; TCRdb stores just in-frame clones and leaves some out. Altogether about 29,000 clones are present, roughly nine tenths being singletons, with the ten largest covering less than 8.5%. The starting material was unsorted PBMCs, obtained about 5 years before starting antiretroviral therapy. These receptors came from a middle-aged man with HIV.

This sequence joins TRBV5-1 and TRBJ2-3; D may be TRBD1 (5 bases). Germline V CDR1 and CDR2: SGHRS, YFSETQ. There are 15 residues in the CDR3. With 2 bases removed from V and 6 bases from J, the gap between germline ends came to 16 bases. The CDR3, as DNA: TGCGCCAGCAGCTTACAGGTCGGCAGTCCGGATACGCAGTATTTT. Translated, it gives CASSLQVGSPDTQYF.

The sample holds one count of this clone. This chain uses TRBV6-5 with TRBJ2-1; D possibly corresponds to TRBD2 (6 bases). This CDR3 has 14 amino acids. The germline CDR1 and CDR2 sequences are MNHEY and SVGAGI. The V gene lost 6 bases and the J gene lost 6 bases, with 15 bases spanning the gap. CDR3 bases: TGTGCCAGCAGGGGCGGGGCGCCTACCAATGAGCAGTTCTTC. Its protein product is CASRGGAPTNEQFF.

V gene TRBV18 combines with J gene TRBJ2-1; 10 bases are a match to TRBD2. V trimming: 3 bases; J trimming: 0 bases; junction bases outside the gene matches: 8. The germline CDR1 and CDR2 sequences are KGHSH and LQKENI. The CDR3 contains 18 residues. The CDR3 DNA sequence: TGTGCCAGCTCACCGGGGCTAGCGGGGGCTCACTCCTACAATGAGCAGTTCTTC. It translates to CASSPGLAGAHSYNEQFF.

V gene TRBV30 combines with J gene TRBJ2-5; 12 bases map to TRBD2. Germline loops: CDR1 GTSNPN, CDR2 SVGIG (reference sequence). CDR3 size: 15 residues. Losses at the gene ends were 2 bases for V and 5 bases for J; bases not matched to a gene: 6. The DNA of the CDR3 is TGTGCCTGGAGTTCGACTAGCGGGAGATGGGAGACCCAGTACTTC. Amino acid sequence: CAWSSTSGRWETQYF. Full variable domain (remainder filled in from reference TRBV30 and TRBJ2-5): SQTIHQWPATLVQPVGSPLSLECTVEGTSNPNLYWYRQAAGRGLQLLFYSVGIGQISSEVPQNLSASRPQDRQFILSSKKLLLSDSGFYLCAWSSTSGRWETQYFGPGTRLLVL.

The rearrangement joins TRBV19 to TRBJ2-7; 7 positions match TRBD1. This CDR3 is 15 amino acids long. From germline, CDR1 is LNHDA and CDR2 SQIVND (reference sequence). V gave up 1 base and J gave up 0 bases; unmatched junction bases: 3. For the CDR3, the DNA is TGTGCCAGTAGTATAGGGGGACAGCACTCCTACGAGCAGTACTTC. It yields the protein CASSIGGQHSYEQYF.

The V and J genes are TRBV10-3 and TRBJ2-7; 10 nucleotides line up with TRBD2. The CDR3 is 15 residues long. Germline CDR1 is ENHRY and CDR2 is SYGVKD. With 5 bases clipped from V and 4 bases from J, the junction kept 8 bases outside the gene matches. Here the CDR3 DNA reads TGTGCCATCAGTCAAACTAGCGGGATGATTTACGAGCAGTACTTC. The encoded protein is CAISQTSGMIYEQYF.

This chain uses TRBV18 with TRBJ2-1; 8 bases line up with TRBD2. The CDR3 contains 17 residues. The V gene end was trimmed by 3 bases and the J gene end by 3 bases; junction bases not matched to a gene: 10. Per germline, CDR1 KGHSH and CDR2 LQKENI. CDR3 DNA: TGTGCCAGCTCACCCCTTTATGTAGCGGGACACTACAATGAGCAGTTCTTC. Its protein is CASSPLYVAGHYNEQFF.

V gene TRBV29-1 combines with J gene TRBJ2-5, with D tentatively TRBD1 (6 bases). V was clipped by 5 bases and J by 5 bases, with 12 bases between them. The germline V gene has CDR1 SQVTM and CDR2 ANQGSEA. The CDR3 sequence is 12 residues long. The CDR3 loop reads CSVLGAVETQYF. The CDR3 DNA reads TGCAGCGTTCTGGGGGCTGTGGAGACCCAGTACTTC.

This clone was observed a few times. The chain combines TRBV4-3 with TRBJ1-1, with 8 positions matching TRBD1. Germline V gene sequence: CDR1 LGHNA, CDR2 YSLEER. The ends lost 1 base at V and 5 bases at J; junction bases unmatched: 3. The length of the CDR3 is 14 residues. The CDR3 spells CASSQGQGNTEAFF. The CDR3, as DNA: TGCGCCAGCAGCCAAGGACAGGGGAATACTGAAGCTTTCTTT.

The J gene is TRBJ1-2, the V gene TRBV5-1, with TRBD1 matching over 7 bases. CDR1 SGHRS and CDR2 YFSETQ come from the germline V gene. This CDR3 is 14 amino acids long. J gave up 3 bases and V 0 bases, and 2 bases lay outside the gene matches. The CDR3 sequence: CASSLGQGDYGYTF. CDR3 nucleotides: TGCGCCAGCAGCTTGGGGCAGGGGGACTATGGCTACACCTTC.

The chain's CDR3 is CASSFTGYEQYF. CDR3 sequence (DNA): TGTGCCAGCAGTTTCACAGGGTACGAGCAGTACTTC. The chain links TRBV7-9 to TRBJ2-7; tentative D call: TRBD1 (6 bases). Trimming removed 6 bases from V and 4 bases from J, with 10 bases in between. Germline CDR1 is SEHNR and CDR2 is FQNEAQ (reference sequence). The CDR3 has 12 residues.

CDR3 in DNA: TGTGCCAGCAGCTGGACCTCAGGGGGCCCTTACGAGCAGTACTTC. Its translation: CASSWTSGGPYEQYF. This chain links TRBV7-8 with TRBJ2-7; 8 bases are shared with TRBD1. CDR3 length: 15 amino acids. The J segment lost 4 bases and the V segment lost 4 bases, leaving 9 bases of the junction unmatched. CDR1 is SGHVS and CDR2 is FQNEAQ in the germline V gene.

The gene calls are TRBV7-2 and TRBJ1-4, with D perhaps TRBD1 (5 bases). CDR3 size: 13 residues. The V gene lost 5 bases and the J gene lost 11 bases, with 15 bases spanning the gap. Germline V gene lookup returns CDR1 SGHTA and CDR2 FQGNSA. CDR3 loop: CASSTQGRGKLFF. In DNA form, the CDR3 reads TGTGCCAGCAGCACCCAGGGCCGGGGGAAACTGTTTTTT.

The chain uses TRBV6-5 and TRBJ1-1; 8 nucleotides line up with TRBD1. The junction had 6 bases not matched to a gene; V was cut back by 4 bases and J by 2 bases. Germline V CDR1 and CDR2: MNHEY, SVGAGI. The CDR3 runs to 15 residues. CDR3 DNA sequence: TGTGCCAGCAGTTTAGCCAGGGGGCGAAACACTGAAGCTTTCTTT. This gives the protein CASSLARGRNTEAFF.

This clone was seen once. CDR3 DNA: TGTGCCAGCAGTGACCTCGGGACAGGATTCTACGAGCAGTACTTC. This codes for CASSDLGTGFYEQYF. The V gene is TRBV25-1, the J gene TRBJ2-7, with 8 bases identical to TRBD1. This CDR3 has 15 residues. The junction had 7 bases not matched to a gene; V was cut back by 3 bases and J by 3 bases. Germline V gene sequence: CDR1 MGHDK, CDR2 SYGVNS.

The chain has TRBV11-2 and TRBJ2-7; D unresolved. Germline V gene lookup returns CDR1 SGHAT and CDR2 FQNNGV. The CDR3 is 12 residues long. V was clipped by 1 base and J by 4 bases, with 5 bases between them. The CDR3 nucleotides are TGTGCCAGCAGCTTAGGTAAATACGAGCAGTACTTC. Amino acids: CASSLGKYEQYF.

The chain employs TRBV10-3 and TRBJ1-3; the D gene is possibly TRBD1 (6 bases). This CDR3 spans 15 amino acids. V gave up 6 bases and J gave up 0 bases, with 12 bases separating them. Germline loops: CDR1 ENHRY, CDR2 SYGVKD. Here the CDR3 reads CAIRDSALSGNTIYF. CDR3 in DNA: TGTGCCATCAGGGACAGCGCTCTCTCTGGAAACACCATATATTTT.

The chain carries TRBV11-2 and TRBJ1-2, with no clear D. Germline CDR1 reads SGHAT; CDR2 reads FQNNGV. There are 14 residues in the CDR3. Trimming left V 0 bases short and J 7 bases short, with 12 bases between. The CDR3 nucleotides are TGTGCCAGCAGCTTAGACAGGTTTCGCTTTGGCTACACCTTC. Amino acid sequence: CASSLDRFRFGYTF.

The chain employs TRBV7-2 and TRBJ1-5; no firm D call. CDR3 size: 17 residues. The germline V gene has CDR1 SGHTA and CDR2 FQGNSA. V gave up 4 bases and J gave up 6 bases, with 22 bases separating them. DNA of the CDR3: TGTGCCAGCAGCTCACCCCAATTGGGGTTTTGGGGTCAGCCCCAGCATTTT. It specifies CASSSPQLGFWGQPQHF.

V and J are TRBV4-1 and TRBJ2-7; 10 bases fit TRBD2. The CDR3 sequence is 17 residues long. Germline V CDR1 and CDR2: MGHRA, YSYEKL. The V gene end was trimmed by 2 bases and the J gene end by 4 bases; junction bases not matched to a gene: 11. CDR3 nucleotides: TGCGCCAGCAGCCAAATGACTAGCGGGCTAGGTCCGTACGAGCAGTACTTC. Protein sequence: CASSQMTSGLGPYEQYF.

The table lists this clone with a count of one. This sequence joins TRBV5-1 and TRBJ2-1; 14 positions match TRBD2. This CDR3 has 17 amino acids. Germline V gives CDR1 SGHRS, CDR2 YFSETQ. The V gene end was trimmed by 5 bases and the J gene end by 0 bases; junction bases not matched to a gene: 4. The CDR3 nucleotides read TGCGCCAGCAGGGGACTAGCGGGGGCCTACTCCTACAATGAGCAGTTCTTC. Translation: CASRGLAGAYSYNEQFF.

This rearrangement joins TRBV5-1 to TRBJ2-1, with 10 bases matching TRBD2. The germline V gene has CDR1 SGHRS and CDR2 YFSETQ. The CDR3 is made up of 16 amino acids. V shed 4 bases and J 4 bases; nucleotides not matched to a gene: 8. The CDR3 DNA sequence: TGCGCCAGCAGCAAAAGCGGGGGGGCGGGTTACAATGAGCAGTTCTTC. Residues: CASSKSGGAGYNEQFF.

The chain couples TRBV6-5 to TRBJ1-2; D not resolved. The V end lost 5 bases, the J end lost 4 bases, and 17 bases lay between the germline ends. This CDR3 contains 15 residues. Looked up from germline, CDR1 is MNHEY and CDR2 is SVGAGI. CDR3 bases: TGTGCCAGCAGTCAAGGACCGCCAAGTATCTATGGCTACACCTTC. Its protein is CASSQGPPSIYGYTF.

The chain carries TRBV19 and TRBJ1-5; D gene ambiguous. Germline V gene data show CDR1 as LNHDA and CDR2 as SQIVND (reference sequence). V lost 6 bases to trimming and J lost 0 bases, with 12 bases between them. The CDR3 has 15 amino acids. CDR3 amino acids: CASSPQPTSNQPQHF. The CDR3 DNA follows: TGTGCCAGTAGCCCCCAACCGACTAGCAATCAGCCCCAGCATTTT.

This clone was seen a handful of times. The rearrangement joins TRBV19 to TRBJ2-7; no clear D. CDR1 and CDR2 from the germline V gene are LNHDA and SQIVND (reference sequence). The CDR3 is 12 residues long. V lost 5 bases and J 3 bases, leaving 8 bases between the germline ends. The CDR3 DNA reads as TGTGCCAGTAGTTCCGACTTCTACGAGCAGTACTTC. Translated, it gives CASSSDFYEQYF.

The chain is built from TRBV5-4 and TRBJ1-2, with a possible D match to TRBD1 (6 bases). Deletions cut 5 bases from V and 3 bases from J, with 11 bases between. This CDR3 comprises 13 residues. Germline values: CDR1 SGHNT, CDR2 YYREEE (reference sequence). CDR3 sequence reads: CASRGRGDYGYTF. DNA of the CDR3: TGTGCCAGCAGGGGCAGGGGAGACTATGGCTACACCTTC.

Comments on this clone: Its ends do not fully match the called genes, so a read error is possible. The rearrangement joins TRBV5-1 to TRBJ1-1; no definite D call. Germline assignment: CDR1 SGHRS and CDR2 YFSETQ. This CDR3 is 16 amino acids long. The CDR3 reads CASSPNGVRRNTEALF. The CDR3 DNA is TGCGCCAGCAGCCCCAATGGTGTCAGAAGGAACACTGAAGCTCTCTTT.

The chain uses TRBV9 and TRBJ2-2; 8 nucleotides align to TRBD2. V trimming: 3 bases; J trimming: 7 bases; junction bases outside the gene matches: 8. CDR3 length equals 15 residues. The germline V gene has CDR1 SGDLS and CDR2 YYNGEE. The CDR3 DNA is TGTGCCAGCAGCGGCGGACTAGCCCTCTTCGGGGAGCTGTTTTTT. Translating gives CASSGGLALFGELFF.

The chain couples TRBV28 to TRBJ1-5; 8 positions agree with TRBD1. Trimming at V came to 5 bases and at J to 6 bases, leaving 15 bases not matched to a gene. Looked up from germline, CDR1 is MDHEN and CDR2 is SYDVKM. The CDR3 runs to 17 residues. CDR3 bases: TGTGCCAGCAGTGACCCTCGGGCAGGGGGCTTGGCTCAGCCCCAGCATTTT. Translated, it gives CASSDPRAGGLAQPQHF.

The sample holds one count of this clone. This chain links TRBV5-4 with TRBJ1-2; D call uncertain. Germline V CDR1 and CDR2: SGHNT, YYREEE (reference sequence). The ends were cut back, 0 bases at V and 0 bases at J, with 6 bases in the middle. The CDR3 extends over 14 amino acids. DNA for the CDR3: TGTGCCAGCAGCTTGGCCGTCACTAACTATGGCTACACCTTC. Amino acid sequence: CASSLAVTNYGYTF.

The chain joins TRBV15 to TRBJ2-7; 7 bases line up with TRBD1. Looked up from germline, CDR1 is LNHNV and CDR2 is YYDKDF (reference sequence). The V segment lost 3 bases and the J segment 2 bases; nucleotides outside the gene matches: 16. This CDR3 contains 18 residues. The DNA for the CDR3 is TGTGCCACCAGCAGGGTTGGGGACAGACGGCCTATGGCCTACGAGCAGTACTTC. Protein: CATSRVGDRRPMAYEQYF.

V is TRBV19 and J is TRBJ2-2; TRBD1 matches 8 bases. The V gene's germline CDR1 is LNHDA and CDR2 SQIVND (reference sequence). The ends lost 5 bases at V and 2 bases at J; junction bases unmatched: 4. The CDR3 consists of 15 residues. The DNA of the CDR3 is TGTGCCAGTAGTCCGGGACAGGTCAACACCGGGGAGCTGTTTTTT. Protein sequence: CASSPGQVNTGELFF. Complete variable domain (other parts from reference TRBV19 and TRBJ2-2): DGGITQSPKYLFRKEGQNVTLSCEQNLNHDAMYWYRQDPGQGLRLIYYSQIVNDFQKGDIAEGYSVSREKKESFPLTVTSAQKNPTAFYLCASSPGQVNTGELFFGEGSRLTVL.